This T cell receptor beta chain was profiled in a study of blood T cell repertoires in COVID-19. Study in general: Samples came from the United States, Italy and Spain, spanning acute and convalescent COVID-19. T cells, B-cell-depleted T cells, or PBMCs supplied cDNA or gDNA.

This CDR3 region has 14 residues. Deletions cut 11 bases from V and 2 bases from J, with 18 bases between. Under the authors' procedure: Quantification of nucleated cells was approximated via reference gene primer amplification. Here immunoSEQ multiplex PCR was the method, and the copy in TCRdb shows in-frame clones only, minus some. The V and J calls and the clone size are those of that table, but D and trimming were determined from the DNA. The sample yields approximately 48,000 clones, roughly 85% seen once. The sample was peripheral blood. The TCR comes from a man between 60 and 75 years old with acute or convalescent COVID-19. The gene calls are TRBV6-7 and TRBJ2-5; a possible D gene is TRBD2 (6 bases). TRBV6-7 has ORF status, its function being uncertain. Here the CDR3 reads CAAHQASAQETQYF. CDR3 DNA: TGTGCCGCCCATCAGGCTAGCGCGCAAGAGACCCAGTACTTC.